The clone carrying this T cell receptor (beta chain) was observed a single time. This record comes from a study of blood T cell repertoires in COVID-19. Study at large: Sample material is recorded as cDNA or gDNA derived from T cells, B-cell-depleted T cells, or PBMCs.

The CDR3 spans 16 residues. V gave up 3 bases and J gave up 3 bases, with 16 bases separating them. Germline V gene sequence: CDR1 KGHSH, CDR2 LQKENI. Using immunoSEQ multiplex PCR, the repertoire was profiled, and TCRdb retains in-frame clones only, with some absent. There are more than 200,000 clones in the sample; approximately 80% occur only once, and over 9.5% lies in the top ten. Sequences were obtained from peripheral blood. The chain combines TRBV18 with TRBJ2-3, with D perhaps TRBD2 (6 bases). This sequence originates from a woman aged 80 or older with acute or convalescent COVID-19. In nucleotides, the CDR3 is TGTGCCAGCTCACCGTCCCCGCGGGGTGCAACAGATACGCAGTATTTT. It yields the protein CASSPSPRGATDTQYF.